This T cell receptor (beta chain) was identified in a study of cytotoxic CD8 clonotypes in ibrutinib-treated CLL. Trimming left V 6 bases short and J 0 bases short, with 9 bases between. Per germline, CDR1 MDHEN and CDR2 SYDVKM. The CDR3 extends over 14 amino acids. Sequencing was performed with immunoSEQ multiplex PCR; in TCRdb, only in-frame clones are kept and a portion is missing. The table records under 200,000 clones, 84% of them present only once. Here the sequenced sample was PBMCs, taken after 24 months of ibrutinib treatment. This chain joins TRBV28 and TRBJ2-1; a weak D match, TRBD1 (5 bases). The source of this sequence is a human donor with chronic lymphocytic leukemia. CDR3 protein: CASREQGSYNEQFF. CDR3 DNA: TGTGCCAGCAGGGAGCAGGGCTCCTACAATGAGCAGTTCTTC. Full variable domain (remainder filled in from reference TRBV28 and TRBJ2-1): DVKVTQSSRYLVKRTGEKVFLECVQDMDHENMFWYRQDPGLGLRLIYFSYDVKMKEKGDIPEGYSVSREKKERFSLILESASTNQTSMYLCASREQGSYNEQFFGPGTRLTVL.